This is a list of T cell receptor beta chains from one sample in a study of blood T cells in healthy people across ages. TCRdb passed the 5' RACE reads through MiXCR, listing each CDR3 protein once. This table has around 820,000 distinct CDR3 sequences, roughly 25% appearing once. These data are also associated with another study on T cells of mothers and their children.

Sample: blood. These receptors came from a boy between 10 and 17 years old in good health. Both conserved end residues are part of each CDR3. A D gene is named only where the DNA matches it firmly. A row's size may be missing; if present it is once, few, many or a size class.

clone_size,j_call,d_call,v_call,cdr3_nt,cdr3_aa
-,TRBJ1-4,TRBD1,TRBV7-9,TGTGCCAGCAGCTTAGGGACAGGGGGCGTCGGCGGGAATGAAAAACTGTTTTTT,CASSLGTGGVGGNEKLFF
-,TRBJ1-1,-,TRBV7-9,TGTGCCAGCGACCCGGGCGCGAACACTGAAGCTTTCTTT,CASDPGANTEAFF
few,TRBJ2-2,-,TRBV29-1,TGCAGCGTTGAAAGGGGCAACGGGGAGCTGTTTTTT,CSVERGNGELFF
few,TRBJ2-5,TRBD1,TRBV20-1,TGCAGTGCGATCTCCGGGACAGCTAAAGAGACCCAGTACTTC,CSAISGTAKETQYF
-,TRBJ2-7,TRBD2,TRBV7-9,TGTGCCAGCAGCATAGACCCGATAGCGGGATTCTACGAGCAGTACTTC,CASSIDPIAGFYEQYF
few,TRBJ2-1,-,TRBV28,TGTGCCAGCCATACGAGAATCGGTGGGCAGTTCTTC,CASHTRIGGQFF
many,TRBJ1-1,TRBD1,TRBV20-1,TGCAGTGCCCTAAAGACAGGGGGTTACACTGAAGCTTTCTTT,CSALKTGGYTEAFF
-,TRBJ1-1,-,TRBV3-1,TGTGCCAGCAGCCGGACGGGACTAGACTTCTCCCCCATAGAAGCTTTCTTT,CASSRTGLDFSPIEAFF
-,TRBJ1-2,TRBD1,TRBV5-5,TGTGCCAGCAGCTTTACAGGGGATGGTGGCTACACCTTC,CASSFTGDGGYTF
few,TRBJ2-7,TRBD1,TRBV5-1,TGCGCCAGCAGCTTGTTGGACAGGGGGCGCGACGAGCAGTACTTC,CASSLLDRGRDEQYF
-,TRBJ2-5,-,TRBV28,TGTGCCAGCAGTCCAAATGTTGGACAGCAAGAGACCCAGTACTTC,CASSPNVGQQETQYF
many,TRBJ2-7,-,TRBV20-1,TGCAGTGCCCGGGGGCAAGCGGAAATATACGAGCAGTACTTC,CSARGQAEIYEQYF
many,TRBJ2-6,-,TRBV25-1,TGTGCCAGCAGTTCGCCTGGGGCCAACGTCCTGACTTTC,CASSSPGANVLTF
few,TRBJ2-7,-,TRBV4-1,TGCGCCAGCAGCCAAGCAGGGGAAGACTACGAGCAGTACTTC,CASSQAGEDYEQYF
few,TRBJ2-1,TRBD2,TRBV6-6,TGTGCCAGCAGTTTAGCGGGAGGAATGAATGAGCAGTTCTTC,CASSLAGGMNEQFF
-,TRBJ2-3,-,TRBV29-1,TGCAGCATTTTCCGCGGGGCCCACACAGATACGCAGTATTTT,CSIFRGAHTDTQYF
once,TRBJ2-3,-,TRBV4-1,TGCGCCAGCAGCCAAGATGATGCGATTAGCGGAGTTACAGATACGCAGTATTTT,CASSQDDAISGVTDTQYF
many,TRBJ1-2,TRBD1,TRBV3-1,TGTGCCAGCAGCCTCGGACAGGGGGCTCATGGCTACACCTTC,CASSLGQGAHGYTF
few,TRBJ2-1,-,TRBV28,TGTGCCAGCAGTCAGAGGGTTTACAATGAGCAGTTCTTC,CASSQRVYNEQFF
few,TRBJ2-1,-,TRBV3-1,TGTGCCAGCGAAGGGTGGGGCTCCTACAATGAGCAGTTCTTC,CASEGWGSYNEQFF
many,TRBJ2-4,TRBD1,TRBV20-1,TGCAGTGCTCTACCCTCAACAGGGGGCGGAAACATTCAGTACTTC,CSALPSTGGGNIQYF
many,TRBJ2-3,-,TRBV12-3/TRBV12-4,TGTGCCAGCAGTTTAAGCGGCGGTGGGGATACGCAGTATTTT,CASSLSGGGDTQYF
few,TRBJ2-1,TRBD2,TRBV27,TGTGCCAGCAGTTTTTGGGCTAGCGGTAGCTCCTACAATGAGCAGTTCTTC,CASSFWASGSSYNEQFF
-,TRBJ2-5,TRBD2,TRBV28,TGTGCCAGCAGTTTGGGACTAGAGGTTCAAGAGACCCAGTACTTC,CASSLGLEVQETQYF
-,TRBJ2-5,-,TRBV20-1,TGCAGTGCTAGGAGGCCACCAAAGGAGACCCAGTACTTC,CSARRPPKETQYF
few,TRBJ2-5,TRBD2,TRBV29-1,TGCAGCGCTTTGGGACTAGCGGACCAAGAGACCCAGTACTTC,CSALGLADQETQYF
-,TRBJ2-5,TRBD1,TRBV4-3,TGCGCCAGCAGCCAAGCTTCTCCAGGGGGCGTGGAGACCCAGTACTTC,CASSQASPGGVETQYF
few,TRBJ1-2,-,TRBV20-1,TGCAGTGCTAGGCCCCAAGGAGGGGGAGGAGTGGATGGCTACACCTTC,CSARPQGGGGVDGYTF
few,TRBJ1-1,-,TRBV7-9,TGTGCCAGCAGCTCAAGGGACGACGCGAACACTGAAGCTTTCTTT,CASSSRDDANTEAFF
-,TRBJ2-7,-,TRBV15,TGTGCCACCAGCAGAGATCAGTCGAGGGGAACTTTATACGAGCAGTACTTC,CATSRDQSRGTLYEQYF
-,TRBJ1-2,-,TRBV6-2/TRBV6-3,TGTGCCAGCAGTGGGAGCGGACAGAGGCCTGGCTACACCTTC,CASSGSGQRPGYTF
-,TRBJ2-7,TRBD1,TRBV6-1,TGTGCCAGCAGTGGAAGGGACAGGACCTCCTACGAGCAGTACTTC,CASSGRDRTSYEQYF
few,TRBJ2-3,TRBD2,TRBV20-1,TGCAGTGCTGCGGGACTAGCGGGAGGGCAGACAGATACGCAGTATTTT,CSAAGLAGGQTDTQYF
-,TRBJ2-5,-,TRBV4-3,TGCGCCAGCAGCCAAAGTAAAATCGAGACCCAGTACTTC,CASSQSKIETQYF
few,TRBJ2-6,-,TRBV27,TGTGCCAGCAGTTTAAGTTTCGGGGCAACTGGGGCCAACGTCCTGACTTTC,CASSLSFGATGANVLTF
-,TRBJ1-3,-,TRBV4-1,TGCGCCAGCAGCCCGTACGCCCAGGGCGTCGGTGGAAACACCATATATTTT,CASSPYAQGVGGNTIYF
many,TRBJ2-6,-,TRBV6-2/TRBV6-3,TGTGCCAGCAGTTACCTCGCTGGGGCCAACGTCCTGACTTTC,CASSYLAGANVLTF
-,TRBJ2-5,-,TRBV20-1,TGCAGTGCTAGAGATATCAGATCCCGTGTGATGTCCCAGTACTTC,CSARDIRSRVMSQYF
few,TRBJ2-5,TRBD1,TRBV6-2/TRBV6-3,TGTGCCAGCAGTTACGGCGACAGGGACCGAGAGACCCAGTACTTC,CASSYGDRDRETQYF
-,TRBJ2-1,TRBD1,TRBV9,TGTGCCAGCAGCGCTCCGGGACAGACCTACAATGAGCAGTTCTTC,CASSAPGQTYNEQFF
-,TRBJ1-2,-,TRBV4-1,TGCGCCAGCAGCCAAGACGTTCTGGGAACCGTCTATGGCTACACCTTC,CASSQDVLGTVYGYTF
-,TRBJ2-4,-,TRBV12-3/TRBV12-4,TGTGCCAGCAGTTTAATTTTTTCGGGTTCTCCCGCTCAGTACTTC,CASSLIFSGSPAQYF
few,TRBJ2-1,TRBD1,TRBV28,TGTGCCAGCTACTCGACAGGGGCCTCCTACAATGAGCAGTTCTTC,CASYSTGASYNEQFF
few,TRBJ2-3,-,TRBV7-2,TGTGCCAGCAGCTTTGACCCAAGCACAGATACGCAGTATTTT,CASSFDPSTDTQYF
few,TRBJ1-2,TRBD1,TRBV20-1,TGCAGTGCTAGCCGGGGACAGTACGTGGAAGGCTACACCTTC,CSASRGQYVEGYTF
few,TRBJ2-2,-,TRBV7-9,TGTGCCAGCCAGGCAGGCGCCGGGGAGCTGTTTTTT,CASQAGAGELFF
-,TRBJ2-7,TRBD1,TRBV6-2/TRBV6-3,TGTGCCAGCAGTTACTCGAGGGACAGACTCTACGAGCAGTACTTC,CASSYSRDRLYEQYF
-,TRBJ1-2,-,TRBV19,TGTGCCAGTAGTAAGGACCAGGGAACCTATGGCTACACCTTC,CASSKDQGTYGYTF
-,TRBJ2-1,TRBD2,TRBV19,TGTGCCAGTATTCCCGCGGGAGGTACCCCCAATGAGCAGTTCTTC,CASIPAGGTPNEQFF
-,TRBJ2-3,-,TRBV7-6,TGTGCCAGCACTCCAGAGGGCGCGGCAGATACGCAGTATTTT,CASTPEGAADTQYF
few,TRBJ2-5,-,TRBV27,TGTGCCAGCAGTTTAGGAACGGGGCGTCTTCAAGAGACCCAGTACTTC,CASSLGTGRLQETQYF
-,TRBJ2-3,TRBD2,TRBV20-1,TGCAGTGCTAGTGATCAGAGGGTTGGGACTAGCGGGAAAGTCACAGATACGCAGTATTTT,CSASDQRVGTSGKVTDTQYF
-,TRBJ2-7,TRBD2,TRBV28,TGTGCCAGCAGTTTTAACGGGAGGGTTTCCTACGAGCAGCACTTC,CASSFNGRVSYEQHF
few,TRBJ2-5,-,TRBV29-1,TGCAGCGGAAGGTCGCAGGGTCTTCTGGGGGAGACCCAGTACTTC,CSGRSQGLLGETQYF
few,TRBJ2-1,-,TRBV13,TGTGCCAGCAGCTCCCTCTTTCATGAGCAGTTCTTC,CASSSLFHEQFF
few,TRBJ2-5,-,TRBV4-3,TGCGCCAGCAGCCAGGGGGCGCGGGGTCAAGAGACCCAGTACTTC,CASSQGARGQETQYF
many,TRBJ2-4,-,TRBV14,TGTGCCAGCAGCCCGAGGGGATACATTCAGTACTTC,CASSPRGYIQYF
-,TRBJ2-5,-,TRBV29-1,TGCAGCGTTGATGGTGGAGAAGAGACCCAGTACTTC,CSVDGGEETQYF
-,TRBJ2-7,TRBD2,TRBV10-3,TGTGCCATCAGTGGTTTTAGCGGGAGGGCCTCTGACGAGCAGTACTTC,CAISGFSGRASDEQYF